These 21 T cell receptor beta chains were sequenced from one sample in a study of OX40 agonist ivuxolimab in advanced cancers. Some clones are missing from TCRdb's copy, which holds only in-frame ones; the method was immunoSEQ multiplex PCR. Altogether tens of thousands of clones are present, roughly 82% being singletons, with the ten largest covering 2% to 3%. The sample was CD4+ or CD8+ T cells sorted from blood, taken in a trial of the OX40 agonist ivuxolimab. The receptor set was obtained from an adult with an advanced solid tumor such as melanoma, head and neck, liver or kidney cancer.

This clone was seen only a few times. The chain employs TRBV5-1 and TRBJ2-5; the D is unclear. Trimming took 1 base from V and 2 from J, leaving 12 bases between them. The length of the CDR3 is 15 residues. The germline CDR1 and CDR2 sequences are SGHRS and YFSETQ. CDR3 in DNA: TGCGCCAGCAGCTTGTGGTCAATGGGGCAAGAGACCCAGTACTTC. It translates to CASSLWSMGQETQYF. Using reference TRBV5-1 and TRBJ2-5 for the parts outside the CDR3, the full variable domain is KAGVTQTPRYLIKTRGQQVTLSCSPISGHRSVSWYQQTPGQGLQFLFEYFSETQRNKGNFPGRFSGRQFSNSRSEMNVSTLELGDSALYLCASSLWSMGQETQYFGPGTRLLVL.

CDR3 protein: CASSARPDEKLFF. DNA for the CDR3: TGTGCCAGCAGCGCCCGTCCGGATGAAAAACTGTTTTTT. The chain links TRBV9 to TRBJ1-4; D remains unclear. Trimming left V 3 bases short and J 6 bases short, with 9 bases between. The CDR3 runs to 13 residues. The germline gives CDR1 SGDLS, CDR2 YYNGEE.

The V gene is TRBV25-1, the J gene TRBJ1-1, with D maybe TRBD1 (5 bases). Germline V gene lookup returns CDR1 MGHDK and CDR2 SYGVNS. This CDR3 has 14 residues. V dropped 0 bases and J dropped 7 bases, with 12 bases sitting between them. This CDR3 reads CASSEYGGGDEAFF. The CDR3 coding sequence is TGTGCCAGCAGTGAATACGGGGGTGGGGATGAAGCTTTCTTT.

V is TRBV7-9 and J is TRBJ2-3, with TRBD2 matching over 8 bases. Germline V gene sequence: CDR1 SEHNR, CDR2 FQNEAQ (reference sequence). The CDR3 loop spans 14 amino acids. V lost 5 bases and J lost 7; bases outside the gene matches: 8. This CDR3 is CASSTTRGRNTQYF. The CDR3 region has the DNA TGTGCCAGCAGCACAACACGCGGGAGGAATACGCAGTATTTT.

The V and J genes are TRBV6-1 and TRBJ2-7; TRBD2 matches at 7 bases. Germline values: CDR1 MNHNS, CDR2 SASEGT. With 5 bases clipped from V and 2 bases from J, the junction kept 9 bases outside the gene matches. CDR3 length: 15 amino acids. CDR3 nucleotide sequence: TGTGCCAGCAGTTTGGATAGCGGGTATCCCTACGAGCAGTACTTC. This sequence encodes CASSLDSGYPYEQYF.

This chain joins TRBV5-1 and TRBJ1-1; D not certain. Germline-derived CDR1 and CDR2 are SGHRS and YFSETQ. The CDR3 totals 13 residues. V was trimmed by 0 bases and J by 3 bases, leaving 6 bases between them. In DNA, the CDR3 is TGCGCCAGCAGCTTGGTGTCAGACACTGAAGCTTTCTTT. This translates into CASSLVSDTEAFF.

This clone has only a few counts. CDR3 sequence reads: CASNMTGGPLGNTIYF. CDR3 in DNA: TGTGCCAGCAACATGACAGGGGGTCCTCTTGGAAACACCATATATTTT. The V and J genes are TRBV21-1 and TRBJ1-3; TRBD1, the table's D call, lacks a check against the DNA. TRBV21-1 is annotated as a pseudogene. The CDR3 sequence is 16 residues long.

The chain carries TRBV7-9 and TRBJ2-5; no definite D call. V shed 4 bases and J shed 2 bases, with 11 bases lying between them. The CDR3 is 14 amino acids. Germline CDR1 is SEHNR and CDR2 is FQNEAQ (reference sequence). This CDR3 reads CASSSRTLQETQYF. The DNA for the CDR3 is TGTGCCAGCAGCTCCCGGACCTTACAAGAGACCCAGTACTTC.

The sample holds one count of this clone. CDR3 nucleotide sequence: TGTGCCAGCAGCCAAGTACAGAGGGGGGATGGCTATGGCTACACCTTC. It is translated as CASSQVQRGDGYGYTF. V and J are TRBV4-2 and TRBJ1-2; a possible D gene is TRBD1 (6 bases). With 1 base removed from V and 4 bases from J, the gap between germline ends came to 16 bases. CDR1 and CDR2 from the germline V gene are LGHNA and YNFKEQ. There are 16 residues in the CDR3.

The chain is built from TRBV6-1 and TRBJ1-2, with 12 bases lining up with TRBD1. Trimming cost V 7 bases and J 6 bases; bases outside gene matches: 9. The germline CDR1 and CDR2 sequences are MNHNS and SASEGT. This CDR3 is 15 amino acids long. CDR3: CASMRDRGRLNGYTF. For the CDR3, the DNA is TGTGCCAGCATGAGGGACAGGGGGCGCCTTAATGGCTACACCTTC.

The chain employs TRBV4-1 and TRBJ2-1; D is possibly TRBD2 (5 bases). The CDR3 is 14 residues long. Germline V lookup: CDR1 MGHRA, CDR2 YSYEKL. V dropped 4 bases and J dropped 0 bases, with 7 bases sitting between them. The CDR3 is CASSLGSSYNEQFF. The CDR3 nucleotides read TGCGCCAGCAGCCTGGGGAGCTCCTACAATGAGCAGTTCTTC.

The chain links TRBV5-1 to TRBJ2-7; a possible D gene is TRBD2 (6 bases). V lost 1 base and J 0 bases, leaving 14 bases between the germline ends. The CDR3 is made up of 16 amino acids. The germline V gene has CDR1 SGHRS and CDR2 YFSETQ. The CDR3 bases are TGCGCCAGCAGCTTGTCGGTACTAGCTAACTCCTACGAGCAGTACTTC. It is translated as CASSLSVLANSYEQYF.

The chain carries TRBV30 and TRBJ1-3, with D uncertain. The CDR3 runs 12 residues. Germline CDR1 reads GTSNPN; CDR2 reads SVGIG (reference sequence). V was clipped by 2 bases and J by 3 bases, with 5 bases between them. The CDR3 sequence: CAWSTVGNTIYF. The CDR3 DNA is TGTGCCTGGAGTACGGTTGGAAACACCATATATTTT. The whole variable domain, filled in from reference TRBV30 and TRBJ1-3, reads SQTIHQWPATLVQPVGSPLSLECTVEGTSNPNLYWYRQAAGRGLQLLFYSVGIGQISSEVPQNLSASRPQDRQFILSSKKLLLSDSGFYLCAWSTVGNTIYFGEGSWLTVV.

The genes are TRBV7-9 and TRBJ2-6; D is undetermined. Germline assignment: CDR1 SEHNR and CDR2 FQNEAQ (reference sequence). This CDR3 spans 13 amino acids. V was trimmed by 3 bases and J by 4 bases, leaving 4 bases between them. The CDR3 bases are TGTGCCAGCAGCTTTTACGGGGCCAACGTCCTGACTTTC. Translation: CASSFYGANVLTF.

The rearrangement uses TRBV9 and TRBJ2-3; the match to TRBD2 covers 8 bases. The ends lost 0 bases at V and 1 base at J; junction bases unmatched: 7. The CDR3 has 17 residues. Germline V CDR1 and CDR2: SGDLS, YYNGEE. In DNA form, the CDR3 reads TGTGCCAGCAGCGTAGGGATCTGGCGGGAGGGCACAGATACGCAGTATTTT. This encodes CASSVGIWREGTDTQYF.

This rearrangement joins TRBV30 to TRBJ1-1; D unresolved. The length of the CDR3 is 11 residues. CDR1 is GTSNPN and CDR2 is SVGIG in the germline V gene (reference sequence). With 7 bases removed from V and 1 base from J, the gap between germline ends came to 7 bases. CDR3 sequence: CAFEKNTEAFF. The CDR3 coding sequence is TGTGCCTTTGAGAAGAACACTGAAGCTTTCTTT.

This clone has only one observation. The chain employs TRBV5-1 and TRBJ2-5; TRBD1 might be the D (6 bases). Trimming stripped 2 bases from V and 2 bases from J, with 7 bases between. CDR3 length equals 13 residues. Germline V gene data show CDR1 as SGHRS and CDR2 as YFSETQ. The CDR3 protein is CASSFGQQETQYF. CDR3 nucleotide sequence: TGCGCCAGCAGCTTCGGACAGCAAGAGACCCAGTACTTC.

J is TRBJ2-1 and V is TRBV9, with a possible D match to TRBD2 (6 bases). V was shortened by 3 bases and J by 4 bases, with 14 bases between the two germline ends. This CDR3 is 15 amino acids long. The germline gives CDR1 SGDLS, CDR2 YYNGEE. CDR3 sequence (DNA): TGTGCCAGCAGCGGCCCGGGACTCCTTTACAATGAGCAGTTCTTC. Its translation: CASSGPGLLYNEQFF.

The chain's CDR3 is CASTGGLADAYEQYF. CDR3 nucleotide sequence: TGCGCCAGCACTGGGGGACTAGCGGACGCTTACGAGCAGTACTTC. This chain connects TRBV10-1 to TRBJ2-7, with TRBD2 matching 11 bases. This CDR3 is built from 15 residues. V lost 7 bases, J lost 4 bases, and 9 bases stayed unmatched. Germline V gene lookup returns CDR1 WNHNN and CDR2 SYGVQD (reference sequence).

The chain recombines TRBV13 with TRBJ1-3; no clear D. Trimming removed 4 bases from V and 3 bases from J, with 10 bases in between. This CDR3 has 14 amino acids. Germline assignment: CDR1 PRHDT and CDR2 FYEKMQ (reference sequence). CDR3 amino acids: CASSSGRYGNTIYF. CDR3 coding DNA: TGTGCCAGCAGCTCAGGACGTTATGGAAACACCATATATTTT. The full variable domain, with the rest looked up from reference TRBV13 and TRBJ1-3, is AAGVIQSPRHLIKEKRETATLKCYPIPRHDTVYWYQQGPGQDPQFLISFYEKMQSDKGSIPDRFSAQQFSDYHSELNMSSLELGDSALYFCASSSGRYGNTIYFGEGSWLTVV.

The chain recombines TRBV6-1 with TRBJ1-4, with 9 bases that match TRBD1. The CDR3 consists of 15 residues. The ends lost 4 bases at V and 8 bases at J; junction bases unmatched: 8. Germline CDR1 MNHNS, CDR2 SASEGT. DNA for the CDR3: TGTGCCAGCAGTGGGGGGACAGGGCGGTACGAAAAACTGTTTTTT. This gives the protein CASSGGTGRYEKLFF.